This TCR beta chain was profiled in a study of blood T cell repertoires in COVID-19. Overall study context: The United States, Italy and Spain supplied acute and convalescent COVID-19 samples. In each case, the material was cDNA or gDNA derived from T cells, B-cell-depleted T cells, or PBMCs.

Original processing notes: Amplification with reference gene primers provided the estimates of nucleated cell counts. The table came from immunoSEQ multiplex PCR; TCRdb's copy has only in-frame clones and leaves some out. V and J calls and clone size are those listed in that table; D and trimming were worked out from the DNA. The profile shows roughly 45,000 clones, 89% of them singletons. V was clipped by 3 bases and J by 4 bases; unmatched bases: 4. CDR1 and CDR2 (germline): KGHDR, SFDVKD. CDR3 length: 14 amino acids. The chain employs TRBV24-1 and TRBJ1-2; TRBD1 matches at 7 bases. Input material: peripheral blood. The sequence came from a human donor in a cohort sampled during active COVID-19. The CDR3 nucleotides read TGTGCCACCAGTGATCCCGACAGGGCCTATGGCTACACCTTC. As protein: CATSDPDRAYGYTF.